These 4 T cell receptor beta chains were sequenced from one sample in a study of Ad26.COV2.S vaccination and SARS-CoV-2 variants. TCRdb keeps only in-frame clones here, not all; method: immunoSEQ multiplex PCR. The sample includes over 110,000 clones, about nine tenths of them seen just once. Sequencing used peripheral blood, obtained after recovery from COVID-19. The origin of the receptors is a human donor who had recovered from COVID-19.

This rearrangement joins TRBV6-5 to TRBJ2-7, with D possibly being TRBD1 (6 bases). Germline V gives CDR1 MNHEY, CDR2 SVGAGI. The V gene lost 6 bases and the J gene lost 7 bases, with 19 bases spanning the gap. The CDR3 contains 14 residues. The CDR3 sequence: CASSDRPVRMEQYF. CDR3 nucleotides: TGTGCCAGCAGCGACAGGCCGGTTAGGATGGAGCAGTACTTC.

In DNA form, the CDR3 reads TGTGCCAGCAGCAAAAAAAAGGTGACCTTCAATTCACCCCTCCACTTT. Residues: CASSKKKVTFNSPLHF. The chain joins TRBV21-1 to TRBJ1-6. TRBV21-1 is given as a pseudogene. CDR3 length equals 16 residues.

The chain recombines TRBV2 with TRBJ2-5; 8 nucleotides line up with TRBD1. The V and J ends lost 5 bases and 7 bases, in that order; junction bases with no gene match: 21. Germline CDR1 SNHLY, CDR2 FYNNEI. The CDR3 consists of 18 residues. CDR3 amino acids: CASSLPTGQGAIRGTQYF. CDR3 bases: TGTGCCAGCAGTCTCCCCACTGGGCAGGGGGCGATACGAGGGACCCAGTACTTC.

This clone was seen just once. The chain joins TRBV27 to TRBJ1-1; 7 nucleotides align to TRBD1. Germline V gene lookup returns CDR1 MNHEY and CDR2 SMNVEV (reference sequence). The CDR3 runs to 16 residues. V lost 0 bases and J lost 2; bases outside the gene matches: 6. The CDR3 sequence: CASSLSGTEYNTEAFF. The CDR3 DNA sequence: TGTGCCAGCAGTTTATCCGGGACAGAGTACAACACTGAAGCTTTCTTT.